This note documents a single T cell receptor beta chain sequence. Its specificity is unknown. Before sequencing, viral peptide pools were used by the ViraFEST assay to expand antigen-specific CD4+ T cells. Cells that had been cultured for 10 days were the source of isolated CD4+ T cells. Each vaccine recipient was nucleocapsid antibody negative and had no prior SARS-CoV-2 infection. Supplemented with roughly 9.6 IU/ml IL-2 and approximately 10 ug/ml peptides, more than 1.5 million PBMC per well were kept in culture. This entry comes from a study of vaccination effects on CD4 cells after COVID-19. TCRdb's table, derived via immunoSEQ multiplex PCR, lists solely in-frame clones and lacks some. The data contain roughly 20,000 clones, around two thirds of them singletons. Overall study findings and caveats: Convalescent patients numbered few in the study; early post-infection timepoints were missing entirely. After vaccination, at late timepoints, clones induced by infection and by vaccine contracted markedly.

The origin of this receptor is a human donor who received a COVID-19 vaccine. The sample was CD4+ T cells from PBMCs cultured with HCoV-229E spike peptides, taken before COVID-19 vaccination.

The CDR3 reads CASSAGTGVGEQYF. CDR3 coding DNA: TGCGCCAGCAGCGCGGGGACAGGGGTTGGGGAGCAGTACTTC. The V call is TRBV5-1, the J call TRBJ2-7, with 10 nucleotides matching TRBD1. With V trimmed by 4 bases and J by 7 bases, 8 bases remained unmatched. The germline CDR1 and CDR2 sequences are SGHRS and YFSETQ. The CDR3 extends over 14 amino acids.